This TCR beta chain was sequenced during a study of T cell responses to AZD1222 COVID-19 vaccine. CDR1 and CDR2 (germline): LNHDA, SQIVND (reference sequence). The V and J ends lost 5 bases and 6 bases respectively, with 8 bases between them. There are 11 residues in the CDR3. The repertoire was sequenced with immunoSEQ multiplex PCR; TCRdb's copy has only in-frame clones and lacks some. Among about 170,000 clones listed, less than 95% were seen once. Sequencing used peripheral blood, obtained on day 0 of AZD1222 vaccination. This TCR was recovered from an adult in good health. The chain is built from TRBV19 and TRBJ2-7, with no clear D. Written as DNA, the CDR3 is TGTGCCAGTAGTCTAGGTCTCGAGCAGTACTTC. It is translated as CASSLGLEQYF.